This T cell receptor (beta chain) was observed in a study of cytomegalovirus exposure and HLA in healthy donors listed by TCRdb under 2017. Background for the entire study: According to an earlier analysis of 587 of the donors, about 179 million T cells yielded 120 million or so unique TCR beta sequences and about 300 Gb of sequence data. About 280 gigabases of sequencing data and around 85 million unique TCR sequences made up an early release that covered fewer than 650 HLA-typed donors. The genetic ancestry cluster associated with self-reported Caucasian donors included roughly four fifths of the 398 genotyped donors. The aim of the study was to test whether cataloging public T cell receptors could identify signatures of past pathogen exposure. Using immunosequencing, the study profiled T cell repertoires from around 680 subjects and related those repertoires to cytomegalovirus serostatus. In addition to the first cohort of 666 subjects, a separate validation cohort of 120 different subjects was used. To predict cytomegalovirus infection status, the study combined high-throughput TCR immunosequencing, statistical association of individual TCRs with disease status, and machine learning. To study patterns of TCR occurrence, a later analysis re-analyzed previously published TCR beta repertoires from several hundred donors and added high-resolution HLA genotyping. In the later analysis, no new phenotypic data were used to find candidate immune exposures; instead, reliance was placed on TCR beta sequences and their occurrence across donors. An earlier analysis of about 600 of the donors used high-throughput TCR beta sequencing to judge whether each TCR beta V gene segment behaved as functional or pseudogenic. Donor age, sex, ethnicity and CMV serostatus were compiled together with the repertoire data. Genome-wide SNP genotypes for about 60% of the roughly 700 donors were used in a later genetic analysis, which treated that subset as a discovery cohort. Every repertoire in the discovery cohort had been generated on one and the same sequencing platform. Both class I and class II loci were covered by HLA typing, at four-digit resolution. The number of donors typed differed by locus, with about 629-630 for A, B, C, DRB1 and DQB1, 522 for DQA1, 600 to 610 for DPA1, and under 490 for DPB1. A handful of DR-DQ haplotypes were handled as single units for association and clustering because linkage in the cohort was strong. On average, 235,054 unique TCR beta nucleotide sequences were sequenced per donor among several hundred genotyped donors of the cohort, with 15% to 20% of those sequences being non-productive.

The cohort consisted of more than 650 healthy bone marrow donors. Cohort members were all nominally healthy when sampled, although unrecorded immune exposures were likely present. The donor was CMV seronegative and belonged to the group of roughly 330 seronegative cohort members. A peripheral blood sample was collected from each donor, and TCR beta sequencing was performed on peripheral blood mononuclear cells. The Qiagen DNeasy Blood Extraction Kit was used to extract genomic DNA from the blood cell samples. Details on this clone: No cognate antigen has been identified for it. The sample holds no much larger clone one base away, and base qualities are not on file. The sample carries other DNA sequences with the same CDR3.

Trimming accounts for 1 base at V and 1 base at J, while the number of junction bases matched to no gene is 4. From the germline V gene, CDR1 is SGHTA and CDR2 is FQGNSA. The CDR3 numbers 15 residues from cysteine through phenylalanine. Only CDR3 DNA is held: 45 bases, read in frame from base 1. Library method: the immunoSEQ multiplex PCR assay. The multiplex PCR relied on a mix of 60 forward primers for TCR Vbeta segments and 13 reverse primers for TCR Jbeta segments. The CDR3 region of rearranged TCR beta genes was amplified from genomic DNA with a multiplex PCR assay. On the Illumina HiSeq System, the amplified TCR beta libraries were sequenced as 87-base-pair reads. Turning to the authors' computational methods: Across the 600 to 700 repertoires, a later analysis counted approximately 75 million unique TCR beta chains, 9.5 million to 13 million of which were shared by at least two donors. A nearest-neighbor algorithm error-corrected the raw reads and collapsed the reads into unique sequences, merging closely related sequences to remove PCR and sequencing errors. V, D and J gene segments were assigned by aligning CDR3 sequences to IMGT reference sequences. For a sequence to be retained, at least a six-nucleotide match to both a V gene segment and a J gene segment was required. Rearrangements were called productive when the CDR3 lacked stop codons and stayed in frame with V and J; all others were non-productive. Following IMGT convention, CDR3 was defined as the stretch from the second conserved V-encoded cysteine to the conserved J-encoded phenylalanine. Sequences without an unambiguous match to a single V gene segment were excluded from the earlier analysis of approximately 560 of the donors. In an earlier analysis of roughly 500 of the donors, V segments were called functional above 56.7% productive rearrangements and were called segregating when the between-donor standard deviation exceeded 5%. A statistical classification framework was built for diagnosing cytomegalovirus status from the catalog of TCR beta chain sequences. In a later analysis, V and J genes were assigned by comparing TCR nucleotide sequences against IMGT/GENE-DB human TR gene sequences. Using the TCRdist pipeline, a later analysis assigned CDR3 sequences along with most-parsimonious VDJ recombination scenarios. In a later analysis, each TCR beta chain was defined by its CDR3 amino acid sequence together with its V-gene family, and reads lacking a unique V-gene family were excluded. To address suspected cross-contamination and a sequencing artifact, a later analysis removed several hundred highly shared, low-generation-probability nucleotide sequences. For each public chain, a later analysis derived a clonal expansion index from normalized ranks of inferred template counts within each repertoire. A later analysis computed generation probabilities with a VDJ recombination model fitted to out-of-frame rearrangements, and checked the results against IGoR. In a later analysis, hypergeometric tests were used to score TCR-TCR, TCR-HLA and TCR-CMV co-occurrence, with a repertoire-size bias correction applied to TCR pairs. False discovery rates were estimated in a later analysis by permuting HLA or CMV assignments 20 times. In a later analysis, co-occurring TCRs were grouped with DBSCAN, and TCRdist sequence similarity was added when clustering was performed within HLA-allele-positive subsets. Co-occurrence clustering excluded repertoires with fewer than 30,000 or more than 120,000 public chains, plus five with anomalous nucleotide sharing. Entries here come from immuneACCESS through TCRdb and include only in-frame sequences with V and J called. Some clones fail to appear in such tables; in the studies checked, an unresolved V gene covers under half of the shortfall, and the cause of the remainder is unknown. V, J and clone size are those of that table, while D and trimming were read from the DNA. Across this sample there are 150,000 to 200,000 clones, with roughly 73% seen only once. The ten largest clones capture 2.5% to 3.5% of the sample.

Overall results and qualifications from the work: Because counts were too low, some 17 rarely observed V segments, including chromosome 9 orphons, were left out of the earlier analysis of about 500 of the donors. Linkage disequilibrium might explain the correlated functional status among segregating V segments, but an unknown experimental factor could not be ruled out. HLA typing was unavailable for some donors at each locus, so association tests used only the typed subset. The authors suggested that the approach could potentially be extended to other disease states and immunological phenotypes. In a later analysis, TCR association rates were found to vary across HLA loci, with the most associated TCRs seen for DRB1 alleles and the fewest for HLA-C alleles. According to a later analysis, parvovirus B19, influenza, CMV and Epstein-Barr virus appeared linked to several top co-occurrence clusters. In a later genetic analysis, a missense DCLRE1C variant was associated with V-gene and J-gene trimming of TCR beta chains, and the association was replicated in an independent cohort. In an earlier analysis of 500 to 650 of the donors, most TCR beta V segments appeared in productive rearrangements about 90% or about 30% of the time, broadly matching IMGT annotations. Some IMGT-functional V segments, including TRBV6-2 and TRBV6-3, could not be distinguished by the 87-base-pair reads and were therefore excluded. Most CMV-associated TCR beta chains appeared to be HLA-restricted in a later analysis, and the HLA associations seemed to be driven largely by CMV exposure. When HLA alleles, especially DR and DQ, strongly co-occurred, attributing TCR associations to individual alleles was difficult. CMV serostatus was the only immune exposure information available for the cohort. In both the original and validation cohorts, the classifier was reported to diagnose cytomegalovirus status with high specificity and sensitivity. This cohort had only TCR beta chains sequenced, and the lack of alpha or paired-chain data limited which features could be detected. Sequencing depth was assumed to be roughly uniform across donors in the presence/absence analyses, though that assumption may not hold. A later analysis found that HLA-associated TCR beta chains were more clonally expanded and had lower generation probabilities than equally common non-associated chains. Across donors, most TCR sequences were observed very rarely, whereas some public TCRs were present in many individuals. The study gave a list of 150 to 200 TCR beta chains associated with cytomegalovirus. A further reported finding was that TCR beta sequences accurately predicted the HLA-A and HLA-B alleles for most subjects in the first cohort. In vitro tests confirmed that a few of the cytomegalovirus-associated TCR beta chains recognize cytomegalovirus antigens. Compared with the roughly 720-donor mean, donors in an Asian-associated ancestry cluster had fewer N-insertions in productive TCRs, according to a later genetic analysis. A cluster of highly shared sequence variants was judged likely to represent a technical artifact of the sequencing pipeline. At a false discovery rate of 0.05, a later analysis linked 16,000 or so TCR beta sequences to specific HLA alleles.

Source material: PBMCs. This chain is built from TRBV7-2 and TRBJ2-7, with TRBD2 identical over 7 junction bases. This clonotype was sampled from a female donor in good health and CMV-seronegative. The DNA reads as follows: TGTGCCAGCAGCTTAGTTACCGGGGGGTCCTACGAGCAGTACTTC. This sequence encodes CASSLVTGGSYEQYF. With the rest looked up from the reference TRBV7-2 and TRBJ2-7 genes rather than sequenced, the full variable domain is GAGVSQSPSNKVTEKGKDVELRCDPISGHTALYWYRQSLGQGLEFLIYFQGNSAPDKSGLPSDRFSAERTGGSVSTLTIQRTQQEDSAVYLCASSLVTGGSYEQYFGPGTRLTVT.